One sample yielded the 20 T cell receptor beta chains listed below, sequenced in a study of post-analysis software for immune sequencing data. These receptors lack a known antigen. Study findings and constraints: Relative to controls, patients had about 5 TRBV segments at higher frequency, with TRBV5-6, TRBV5-1 and TRBV20-1 among these.

The TCR beta cDNA libraries contained unique molecular identifiers. TCRdb fed the PCR reads into MiXCR, producing one record per CDR3 protein. This sample yields approximately 460,000 distinct CDR3 sequences, of which less than 45% are seen a single time; 9% to 13% belongs to the top ten. Sequencing used blood. The receptors were sampled from a girl aged 5 to 17 with multiple sclerosis.

The CDR3 spells CASSLGGQSSQTQYF. DNA for the CDR3: TGTGCCAGCAGTTTAGGGGGACAGTCGAGTCAGACCCAGTACTTC. The chain employs TRBV28 and TRBJ2-5, with 7 bases fitting TRBD1. Per the germline V gene, CDR1 is MDHEN and CDR2 is SYDVKM. The CDR3 spans 15 residues. V gave up 2 bases and J gave up 6 bases; unmatched junction bases: 9.

Here the CDR3 reads CASSLVDRGSGYTF. The CDR3 coding sequence is TGTGCCAGCAGTTTAGTCGACAGGGGGAGCGGCTACACCTTC. The V gene is TRBV12-3 or TRBV12-4, the J gene TRBJ1-2, with TRBD1 matching 9 bases. V lost 1 base, J lost 8 bases, and 5 bases stayed unmatched. There are 14 residues in the CDR3.

This chain uses TRBV12-3 or TRBV12-4 with TRBJ2-5; D is possibly TRBD1 (6 bases). There are 13 residues in the CDR3. V was trimmed by 6 bases and J by 3 bases, leaving 11 bases between them. The CDR3 coding sequence is TGTGCCAGCAGAGGGGCAGGGGAAGAGACCCAGTACTTC. This codes for CASRGAGEETQYF.

This clonotype occurred a few times. The genes are TRBV27 and TRBJ2-1; 11 nucleotides agree with TRBD2. Germline CDR1 reads MNHEY; CDR2 reads SMNVEV (reference sequence). Trimming cost V 6 bases and J 3 bases; bases outside gene matches: 7. This CDR3 comprises 16 residues. As DNA, the CDR3 is TGTGCCAGCAGGCCGGGGACTAGCGGATACTACAATGAGCAGTTCTTC. It translates to CASRPGTSGYYNEQFF.

This chain links TRBV7-9 with TRBJ2-7; D not resolved. V lost 5 bases and J 3 bases, leaving 11 bases between the germline ends. The CDR3 totals 13 residues. CDR1 is SEHNR and CDR2 is FQNEAQ in the germline V gene (reference sequence). CDR3 region: CASSPRMDYEQYF. The CDR3 bases are TGTGCCAGCAGCCCCAGGATGGACTACGAGCAGTACTTC.

V is TRBV5-1 and J is TRBJ2-1, with 10 bases lining up with TRBD2. This CDR3 region has 16 residues. V gave up 0 bases and J gave up 1 base; unmatched junction bases: 1. Germline CDR1 and CDR2: SGHRS and YFSETQ. CDR3 bases: TGCGCCAGCAGCTTGGTTAGCGGGAGGTCCTACAATGAGCAGTTCTTC. This translates into CASSLVSGRSYNEQFF.

The V call is TRBV28, the J call TRBJ2-7; D is possibly TRBD1 or TRBD2 (5 bases each). The CDR3 is 15 amino acids. The V gene lost 5 bases and the J gene lost 1 base, with 15 bases spanning the gap. Per the germline V gene, CDR1 is MDHEN and CDR2 is SYDVKM. CDR3 nucleotides: TGTGCCAGCAGTGTGCTTGGTGAGGGGTCCTACGAGCAGTACTTC. This encodes CASSVLGEGSYEQYF. Full variable domain (missing parts from reference TRBV28 and TRBJ2-7): DVKVTQSSRYLVKRTGEKVFLECVQDMDHENMFWYRQDPGLGLRLIYFSYDVKMKEKGDIPEGYSVSREKKERFSLILESASTNQTSMYLCASSVLGEGSYEQYFGPGTRLTVT.

This clonotype was counted only a few times. The J gene is TRBJ2-1, the V gene TRBV29-1; 11 bases match TRBD1. The CDR3 is 15 amino acids. Trimming removed 2 bases from V and 6 bases from J; junction bases left unmatched: 6. Germline loops: CDR1 SQVTM, CDR2 ANQGSEA. The CDR3 here is CSVESEGTGGNEQFF. CDR3 DNA sequence: TGCAGCGTTGAATCCGAAGGGACAGGGGGCAATGAGCAGTTCTTC.

J is TRBJ2-5 and V is TRBV5-1, with D maybe TRBD1 (5 bases). The J call may be mistaken, given a closer DNA end match to TRBJ2-1. The CDR3 covers 12 residues. Germline-derived CDR1 and CDR2 are SGHRS and YFSETQ. The CDR3 reads CASSGQQETQFF. In DNA form, the CDR3 reads TGCGCCAGCAGCGGACAACAAGAGACCCAGTTCTTC.

The chain links TRBV28 to TRBJ2-1, with D perhaps TRBD2 (6 bases). V was shortened by 10 bases and J by 7 bases, with 17 bases between the two germline ends. Germline CDR1 reads MDHEN; CDR2 reads SYDVKM. The CDR3 is 13 amino acids. CDR3 sequence reads: CATISQEGNEQFF. CDR3 DNA: TGTGCCACCATTAGCCAGGAGGGAAATGAGCAGTTCTTC.

The genes are TRBV12-3 or TRBV12-4 and TRBJ2-3; 7 nucleotides align to TRBD2. The CDR3 length is 17 residues. V lost 3 bases, J lost 6 bases, and 15 bases stayed unmatched. The CDR3, as DNA: TGTGCCAGCAGTTTCGGGGGACGAGCGGGAAATATGGATACGCAGTATTTT. Translation gives CASSFGGRAGNMDTQYF.

This clonotype was detected only a few times. The chain has TRBV24-1 and TRBJ2-5, with 7 bases that match TRBD2. Per germline, CDR1 KGHDR and CDR2 SFDVKD. Trimming took 2 bases from V and 4 from J; bases not matched to a gene: 6. This CDR3 is built from 15 residues. The CDR3 spells CATSDSGGVGETQYF. The CDR3 DNA reads as TGTGCCACCAGTGATTCGGGAGGCGTTGGAGAGACCCAGTACTTC.

The chain has TRBV7-6 and TRBJ2-1, with 11 bases aligning to TRBD2. This CDR3 region has 15 residues. J lost 8 bases, V lost 0 bases, and 3 bases had no gene match. The germline V gene has CDR1 SGHVS and CDR2 FNYEAQ. CDR3 nucleotide sequence: TGTGCCAGCAGCTTAGCTAGCGGGAGGGCCGATGAGCAGTTCTTC. This codes for CASSLASGRADEQFF.

Comments on this clonotype: A junction end diverges from the germline sequence, so it may reflect a read error. The gene calls are TRBV7-2 and TRBJ2-1, with D hard to call. This CDR3 has 12 amino acids. Germline V gene sequence: CDR1 SGHTA, CDR2 FQGNSA. The CDR3 sequence: CASGFIYNEQFF. The CDR3 DNA reads as TGTGCCAGCGGCTTTATCTACAATGAGCAGTTCTTC.

This clonotype was seen a few times. V usage is TRBV20-1 and J usage is TRBJ2-1; 8 bases match TRBD2. This CDR3 spans 14 amino acids. Unmatched junction bases numbered 10, after V lost 6 bases and J lost 6 bases. Germline lookup yields CDR1 DFQATT and CDR2 SNEGSKA (reference sequence). In nucleotides, the CDR3 is TGCAGTGCGCCCCGACTAGCGTCGGGCAATGAGCAGTTCTTC. This translates into CSAPRLASGNEQFF.

The chain links TRBV5-6 to TRBJ2-5, with 9 bases that match TRBD1. Unmatched junction bases numbered 7, after V lost 3 bases and J lost 1 base. The germline V gene encodes CDR1 SGHDT and CDR2 YYEEEE. The CDR3 consists of 16 residues. CDR3 loop: CASSSGPGQGQETQYF. As DNA, the CDR3 is TGTGCCAGCAGCTCTGGCCCGGGACAGGGCCAAGAGACCCAGTACTTC. Full variable domain (missing parts from reference TRBV5-6 and TRBJ2-5): DAGVTQSPTHLIKTRGQQVTLRCSPKSGHDTVSWYQQALGQGPQFIFQYYEEEERQRGNFPDRFSGHQFPNYSSELNVNALLLGDSALYLCASSSGPGQGQETQYFGPGTRLLVL.

CDR3 sequence reads: CASSVTGTMYQETQYF. In nucleotides, the CDR3 is TGCGCCAGCAGCGTAACCGGGACCATGTACCAAGAGACCCAGTACTTC. The J gene is TRBJ2-5, the V gene TRBV5-1, with D perhaps assigned TRBD1 or TRBD2 (5 bases each). The V end lost 4 bases, the J end lost 0 bases, and 16 bases lay between the germline ends. This CDR3 contains 16 residues. Germline-derived CDR1 and CDR2 are SGHRS and YFSETQ.

The genes are TRBV28 and TRBJ2-7; 10 nucleotides line up with TRBD2. The CDR3 has 14 residues. V lost 6 bases to trimming and J lost 5 bases; unmatched junction nucleotides: 7. Germline V gene sequence: CDR1 MDHEN, CDR2 SYDVKM. The DNA of the CDR3 is TGTGCCAGCAGCCAGAGCGGGAGGGCCGACGAGCAGTACTTC. Its translation is CASSQSGRADEQYF.

This chain connects TRBV11-2 to TRBJ2-5; D is tentatively TRBD1 or TRBD2 (5 bases each). The J call may be wrong; the DNA end is better matched by TRBJ2-7. This CDR3 spans 15 amino acids. Germline CDR1 and CDR2: SGHAT and FQNNGV. CDR3 coding DNA: TGTGCCAGCAGCTTAGCCCGGGGCAGTCCTGTCGAGCAGTACTTC. This sequence encodes CASSLARGSPVEQYF.

The chain links TRBV12-3 or TRBV12-4 to TRBJ2-7; D may be TRBD2 (6 bases). This CDR3 is built from 13 residues. Trimming removed 3 bases from V and 6 bases from J, with 12 bases in between. CDR3 sequence reads: CASSLGRGTEQYF. The CDR3 nucleotides read TGTGCCAGCAGTTTGGGCCGGGGGACCGAGCAGTACTTC.